This paragraph reports one TCR beta chain. Antigen unknown. The sample belongs to a study of post-analysis software for immune sequencing data. On the study more broadly: Some patients lacked subtype; others had relapsing-remitting, secondary progressive or progressive-relapsing disease.

From germline, CDR1 is MGHRA and CDR2 YSYEKL. The trim removed 6 bases at V and 0 bases at J, leaving 7 bases unmatched. This CDR3 has 17 amino acids. Broader study findings: Patients had higher frequencies than controls of roughly five TRBV segments, including TRBV5-6, TRBV5-1 and TRBV20-1. Controls showed significantly higher normalized Chao1 diversity than did multiple sclerosis patients. Samples prepared in the same batch strongly co-clustered by F measure.

Each TCR beta cDNA library carried unique molecular identifiers. Out of about 1 to 11 million T cells, 470,000 or so cDNA molecules were generated. TCRdb reprocessed the PCR reads with MiXCR, giving one entry per CDR3 protein. Counted here are about 260,000 distinct CDR3 sequences, approximately 34% occurring once; the ten biggest clones make up 4% to 6%. The rearrangement uses TRBV4-1 and TRBJ2-5, with 13 bases matching TRBD2. Sequences were obtained from blood. The TCR comes from a girl aged 5 to 17 with multiple sclerosis. In nucleotides, the CDR3 is TGCGCCAGCAGATCGGGACTAGCGGGGACCAACCAAGAGACCCAGTACTTC. Encoded protein: CASRSGLAGTNQETQYF.